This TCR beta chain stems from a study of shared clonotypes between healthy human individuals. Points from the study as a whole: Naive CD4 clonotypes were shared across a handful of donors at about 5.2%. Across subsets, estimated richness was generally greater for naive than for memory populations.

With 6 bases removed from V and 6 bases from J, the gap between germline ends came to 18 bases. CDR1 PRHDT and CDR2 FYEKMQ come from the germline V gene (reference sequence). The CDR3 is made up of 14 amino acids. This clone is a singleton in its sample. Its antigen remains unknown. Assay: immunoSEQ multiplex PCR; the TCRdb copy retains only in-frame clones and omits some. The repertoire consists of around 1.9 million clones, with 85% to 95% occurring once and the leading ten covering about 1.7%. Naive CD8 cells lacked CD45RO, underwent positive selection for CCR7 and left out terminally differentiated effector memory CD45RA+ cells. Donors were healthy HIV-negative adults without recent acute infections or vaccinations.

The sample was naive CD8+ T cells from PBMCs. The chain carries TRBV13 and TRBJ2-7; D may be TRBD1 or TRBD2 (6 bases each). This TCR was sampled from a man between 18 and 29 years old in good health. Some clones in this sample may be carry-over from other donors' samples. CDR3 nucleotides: TGTGCCAGCAGGGCTAAGGGGGGCTTGACCGAGCAGTACTTC. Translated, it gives CASRAKGGLTEQYF.